The 9 T cell receptor beta chains presented below share a single source sample, sequenced in a study of somatic mutations in cytotoxic T cells in rheumatoid arthritis. Assay: immunoSEQ multiplex PCR; the TCRdb copy retains only in-frame clones and omits some. Found here are approximately 19,000 clones, 80% of them singletons; the top ten hold approximately 9.3%. The sequenced material came from CD8+ T cells sorted from blood. These TCRs come from an adult with rheumatoid arthritis.

In its sample, this clone ranks as medium-sized. This sequence joins TRBV14 and TRBJ1-2; no definite D call. Germline V gives CDR1 SGHDN, CDR2 FVKESK. Trimming took off 1 base at V and 8 bases at J, with 11 bases between the two ends. CDR3 length equals 13 residues. The DNA for the CDR3 is TGTGCCAGCAGCCAAGGCAAAACGGGAGGCTACACCTTC. Amino acids: CASSQGKTGGYTF.

This chain uses TRBV7-8 with TRBJ1-5; unclear D gene. The CDR3 is made up of 16 amino acids. Germline assignment: CDR1 SGHVS and CDR2 FQNEAQ. Deletions cut 2 bases from V and 2 bases from J, with 13 bases between. The CDR3 nucleotides read TGTGCCAGCAGCTTATCTGCATATAGAGGCAATCAGCCCCAGCATTTT. Translated, it gives CASSLSAYRGNQPQHF.

The V gene is TRBV7-9, the J gene TRBJ1-3; D is undetermined. The CDR3 covers 14 residues. From germline, CDR1 is SEHNR and CDR2 FQNEAQ (reference sequence). V lost 2 bases and J 3 bases, leaving 8 bases between the germline ends. The CDR3 DNA is TGTGCCAGCAGCTTACCCTCCCTTGGAAACACCATATATTTT. Its translation is CASSLPSLGNTIYF.

The V call is TRBV2, the J call TRBJ1-3, with D tentatively TRBD1 (6 bases). The CDR3 totals 16 residues. Germline-derived CDR1 and CDR2 are SNHLY and FYNNEI. V dropped 5 bases and J dropped 0 bases, with 14 bases sitting between them. The CDR3, as DNA: TGTGCCAGCAGTCCCTCCGGACAGATCTCTGGAAACACCATATATTTT. Its translation is CASSPSGQISGNTIYF. Full variable domain (outside the CDR3, taken from reference TRBV2 and TRBJ1-3): EPEVTQTPSHQVTQMGQEVILRCVPISNHLYFYWYRQILGQKVEFLVSFYNNEISEKSEIFDDQFSVERPDGSNFTLKIRSTKLEDSAMYFCASSPSGQISGNTIYFGEGSWLTVV.

This chain uses TRBV9 with TRBJ1-3; D not certain. With 0 bases removed from V and 0 bases from J, the gap between germline ends came to 7 bases. CDR3 length: 15 residues. Germline assignment: CDR1 SGDLS and CDR2 YYNGEE. Here the CDR3 DNA reads TGTGCCAGCAGCGTAGGGGCCGACTCTGGAAACACCATATATTTT. Translated: CASSVGADSGNTIYF.

The rearrangement uses TRBV2 and TRBJ2-5; D is possibly TRBD1 (6 bases). Trimming removed 4 bases from V and 5 bases from J, with 20 bases in between. Germline V lookup: CDR1 SNHLY, CDR2 FYNNEI. CDR3 length equals 16 residues. CDR3 nucleotide sequence: TGTGCCAGCAGTGTAAGCGGACAGATAGGGTTGGAGACCCAGTACTTC. It is translated as CASSVSGQIGLETQYF. Full variable domain (outside the CDR3, taken from reference TRBV2 and TRBJ2-5): EPEVTQTPSHQVTQMGQEVILRCVPISNHLYFYWYRQILGQKVEFLVSFYNNEISEKSEIFDDQFSVERPDGSNFTLKIRSTKLEDSAMYFCASSVSGQIGLETQYFGPGTRLLVL.

The chain links TRBV15 to TRBJ2-2; D is uncertain. This CDR3 is 13 amino acids long. Germline V gene data show CDR1 as LNHNV and CDR2 as YYDKDF (reference sequence). With 0 bases removed from V and 10 bases from J, the gap between germline ends came to 9 bases. The CDR3 nucleotides are TGTGCCACCAGCAGAGATTCAGTCTTGGAGCTGTTTTTT. The encoded protein is CATSRDSVLELFF. The full variable domain, completed using reference TRBV15 and TRBJ2-2, is DAMVIQNPRYQVTQFGKPVTLSCSQTLNHNVMYWYQQKSSQAPKLLFHYYDKDFNNEADTPDNFQSRRPNTSFCFLDIRSPGLGDTAMYLCATSRDSVLELFFGEGSRLTVL.

The chain employs TRBV4-1 and TRBJ1-2, with TRBD1 matching over 9 bases. The germline V gene encodes CDR1 MGHRA and CDR2 YSYEKL. V dropped 10 bases and J dropped 3; count of bases not matched to a gene: 12. The CDR3 is made up of 15 amino acids. CDR3 sequence (DNA): TGCGCCACCACGAGGGACAGGGATAATGACTATGGCTACACCTTC. Translated, it gives CATTRDRDNDYGYTF.

This clone was seen only once. This chain connects TRBV23-1 to TRBJ1-5; D is uncertain. TRBV23-1 counts as an open reading frame of uncertain function. The CDR3 loop spans 15 amino acids. V gave up 4 bases and J gave up 1 base, with 11 bases separating them. The CDR3 DNA reads TGCGCCAGCAGTCGGAGCTGTTGGAGCAATCAGCCCCAGCATTTT. Its translation is CASSRSCWSNQPQHF.